The source of this T cell receptor beta chain is a study of T cells in localized non-small cell lung cancer. Study observations and caveats: Patients showing higher blood T cell density tended to see longer overall survival. Appearing in adjacent lung were a median 57 of the top 100 tumor clones. Compared with tumor, uninvolved adjacent lung displayed greater T cell clonality, ranking highest overall.

Assay: immunoSEQ multiplex PCR; the TCRdb copy retains only in-frame clones and omits some. The sample holds 50,000 or so clones, about 85% seen once. Of note for this clone: What it binds is unknown.

The CDR3 has 15 residues. Trimming took 0 bases from V and 3 from J; bases not matched to a gene: 4. Germline-derived CDR1 and CDR2 are LNHNV and YYDKDF (reference sequence). The sequences come from peripheral blood, collected before any cancer treatment. The V and J genes are TRBV15 and TRBJ2-5; 7 bases map to TRBD1. This clonotype was obtained from a female donor at least 60 years old with stage II squamous cell lung carcinoma. CDR3: CATSRDGDSKETQYF. As DNA, the CDR3 is TGTGCCACCAGCAGAGATGGGGACAGCAAAGAGACCCAGTACTTC.